What follows describes a single T cell receptor beta chain. The data are from a study of blood T cell repertoires in COVID-19. For the study at large: T cells, B-cell-depleted T cells, or PBMCs provided the cDNA or gDNA that served as material.

V lost 3 bases, J lost 4 bases, and 21 bases lay in between. The length of the CDR3 is 17 residues. From germline, CDR1 is DFQATT and CDR2 SNEGSKA (reference sequence). TCRdb's table, derived via immunoSEQ multiplex PCR, lists solely in-frame clones and lacks some. The table shows about 210,000 clones, with under 95% occurring only once. This clonotype was obtained from a man between 25 and 39 years old with acute or convalescent COVID-19. Sequenced material: peripheral blood. The rearrangement links TRBV20-1 to TRBJ2-2; a possible D gene is TRBD1 (6 bases). This CDR3 is CSASFGQGFSVTGELFF. The CDR3 bases are TGCAGTGCTAGTTTTGGGCAGGGGTTTTCGGTCACCGGGGAGCTGTTTTTT.